These 15 T cell receptor beta chains were all obtained from the same sample, sequenced in a study of blood T cell repertoires in COVID-19. Some clones are missing from TCRdb's copy, which holds only in-frame ones; the method was immunoSEQ multiplex PCR. The sample consists of some 96,000 clones, roughly 80% of them appearing once. The sequenced sample consisted of peripheral blood. The receptors come from a man in his 70s with active or convalescent COVID-19.

This clone was detected a few times. This chain joins TRBV18 and TRBJ1-2; TRBD1 matches at 10 bases. V shed 5 bases, J shed 7 bases, and the junction held 7 bases outside the gene matches. The V gene's germline CDR1 is KGHSH and CDR2 LQKENI. The CDR3 extends over 14 amino acids. In DNA, the CDR3 is TGTGCCAGCTCATACGGGACAGGGGAGCGTGGCTACACCTTC. Residues: CASSYGTGERGYTF.

V usage is TRBV7-8 and J usage is TRBJ1-2; 8 positions agree with TRBD1. Germline CDR1 and CDR2: SGHVS and FQNEAQ. This CDR3 is 16 amino acids long. Trimming took 2 bases from V and 4 from J; bases not matched to a gene: 9. CDR3 DNA: TGTGCCAGCAGCTTAAGGGGACAGGCACGATCCTATGGCTACACCTTC. Its protein product is CASSLRGQARSYGYTF.

The table lists this clone with a count of one. The rearrangement uses TRBV9 and TRBJ2-2; tentative D call: TRBD1 (5 bases). Germline CDR1 reads SGDLS; CDR2 reads YYNGEE. The CDR3 has 15 residues. Trimming took 0 bases from V and 3 from J, leaving 9 bases between them. CDR3 bases: TGTGCCAGCAGCGTAGAAGACAGATACACCGGGGAGCTGTTTTTT. Its protein is CASSVEDRYTGELFF.

This rearrangement joins TRBV5-6 to TRBJ1-5, with 7 positions matching TRBD1. The length of the CDR3 is 16 residues. Germline values: CDR1 SGHDT, CDR2 YYEEEE. The ends lost 4 bases at V and 1 base at J; junction bases unmatched: 8. The CDR3 protein is CASSRDTGESNQPQHF. The DNA for the CDR3 is TGTGCCAGCAGCCGGGATACAGGGGAGAGCAATCAGCCCCAGCATTTT.

The V call is TRBV18, the J call TRBJ1-1; D not resolved. The germline V gene encodes CDR1 KGHSH and CDR2 LQKENI. The CDR3 has 13 residues. V lost 6 bases and J 3 bases, leaving 11 bases between the germline ends. The CDR3 nucleotides read TGTGCCAGCTCCCCCCTATTGTACACTGAAGCTTTCTTT. It encodes CASSPLLYTEAFF.

V is TRBV6-5 and J is TRBJ2-1; 9 positions agree with TRBD2. Trimming at V came to 2 bases and at J to 3 bases, leaving 2 bases not matched to a gene. Per germline, CDR1 MNHEY and CDR2 SVGAGI. The CDR3 runs to 15 residues. DNA for the CDR3: TGTGCCAGCAGTTACGCGGGGGGGCTCTACAATGAGCAGTTCTTC. It encodes CASSYAGGLYNEQFF.

The V and J genes are TRBV7-2 and TRBJ2-2; 7 positions match TRBD1. Germline trimming cut 5 bases from V and 5 bases from J; bases unmatched to any gene: 8. Germline CDR1 reads SGHTA; CDR2 reads FQGNSA. There are 15 residues in the CDR3. CDR3 region: CASSLRDSRTGELFF. The CDR3 DNA reads TGTGCCAGCAGCCTAAGGGACAGCCGTACCGGGGAGCTGTTTTTT. The full variable domain, rest sourced from reference TRBV7-2 and TRBJ2-2, is GAGVSQSPSNKVTEKGKDVELRCDPISGHTALYWYRQSLGQGLEFLIYFQGNSAPDKSGLPSDRFSAERTGGSVSTLTIQRTQQEDSAVYLCASSLRDSRTGELFFGEGSRLTVL.

The chain is built from TRBV7-2 and TRBJ1-1, with D tentatively TRBD1 (5 bases). Trimming took off 1 base at V and 4 bases at J, with 10 bases between the two ends. Looked up from germline, CDR1 is SGHTA and CDR2 is FQGNSA. The CDR3 runs 14 residues. CDR3 in amino acids: CASSLEMGGTEAFF. CDR3 coding DNA: TGTGCCAGCAGCTTAGAGATGGGGGGCACTGAAGCTTTCTTT.

The chain combines TRBV19 with TRBJ2-1, with D tentatively TRBD1 (5 bases). Germline CDR1 reads LNHDA; CDR2 reads SQIVND (reference sequence). V was pared by 1 base and J by 8 bases, with 12 bases between. The CDR3 is made up of 14 amino acids. The CDR3 DNA sequence: TGTGCCAGTAGTATAGGAGCAGGGTTCGATGAGCAGTTCTTC. The encoded protein is CASSIGAGFDEQFF.

The V gene is TRBV28, the J gene TRBJ2-1, with 9 nucleotides matching TRBD2. V lost 6 bases to trimming and J lost 0 bases; unmatched junction nucleotides: 6. From germline, CDR1 is MDHEN and CDR2 SYDVKM. CDR3 length: 16 residues. The CDR3 nucleotides are TGTGCCAGCAGGGGAGAGCGGGGGGTCTCCTACAATGAGCAGTTCTTC. Translation gives CASRGERGVSYNEQFF. Full variable domain (outside the CDR3, taken from reference TRBV28 and TRBJ2-1): DVKVTQSSRYLVKRTGEKVFLECVQDMDHENMFWYRQDPGLGLRLIYFSYDVKMKEKGDIPEGYSVSREKKERFSLILESASTNQTSMYLCASRGERGVSYNEQFFGPGTRLTVL.

V gene TRBV28 combines with J gene TRBJ2-3, with TRBD1 matching 8 bases. The length of the CDR3 is 15 residues. The junction had 12 bases not matched to a gene; V was cut back by 7 bases and J by 6 bases. Germline CDR1 MDHEN, CDR2 SYDVKM. The CDR3 spells CASIIGTGPLDTQYF. The DNA for the CDR3 is TGTGCCAGCATCATAGGGACAGGACCTCTGGATACGCAGTATTTT.

The CDR3 DNA is TGTGCCACCAGACAGGAGTCCTACGAGCAGTACTTC. This translates into CATRQESYEQYF. The V and J genes are TRBV10-3 and TRBJ2-7, with a weak D call TRBD1 (6 bases). The CDR3 is 12 residues long. V gave up 10 bases and J gave up 1 base, with 11 bases separating them. Germline CDR1 and CDR2: ENHRY and SYGVKD.

This chain links TRBV5-1 with TRBJ2-3, with 10 bases identical to TRBD1. V trimming: 3 bases; J trimming: 3 bases; junction bases outside the gene matches: 4. From germline, CDR1 is SGHRS and CDR2 YFSETQ. This CDR3 contains 15 residues. The CDR3, as DNA: TGCGCCAGCAGCTGGGACAGGGGAACTACAGATACGCAGTATTTT. This gives the protein CASSWDRGTTDTQYF.

Only one count was recorded for this clone. The genes are TRBV27 and TRBJ1-2; TRBD1 agrees at 7 bases. This CDR3 is built from 15 residues. J gave up 1 base and V 5 bases, and 7 bases lay outside the gene matches. Germline values: CDR1 MNHEY, CDR2 SMNVEV (reference sequence). The CDR3: CASSPRGMGNYGYTF. For the CDR3, the DNA is TGTGCCAGCAGTCCCAGGGGGATGGGTAACTATGGCTACACCTTC.

The V call is TRBV9, the J call TRBJ1-1; 9 positions match TRBD1. The CDR3 has 13 residues. Per germline, CDR1 SGDLS and CDR2 YYNGEE. J gave up 5 bases and V 4 bases, and 3 bases lay outside the gene matches. This CDR3 reads CASSPGQGTEAFF. Here the CDR3 DNA reads TGTGCCAGCAGCCCGGGACAGGGTACTGAAGCTTTCTTT.